These 10 T cell receptor beta chains originate from one sample sequenced in a study of shared clonotypes between healthy human individuals (TCRdb year 2020). The method was the immunoSEQ multiplex PCR assay. Sourced from immuneACCESS, this table was stored by TCRdb with only in-frame sequences that have V and J called. A share of the clones is absent; for the studies checked, an unresolved V gene accounts for under half, and the remainder has no known explanation. In this sample the table shows 2 million to 2.5 million clones, less than 95% of which occur a single time. Jointly, the top ten make up around 0.38% of the sample. Sequencing was carried out using naive CD4+ T cells from PBMCs. The sample's cell subset or site label, in plain terms: CD45RA+ positively selected. Every receptor here comes from a man younger than 30 in good health. Some clones in this sample may be carry-over from other donors' samples.

This clone was observed a single time. The rearrangement uses TRBV9 and TRBJ2-2; the D is unclear. This CDR3 has 14 residues. With 3 bases removed from V and 1 base from J, the gap between germline ends came to 7 bases. Germline loops: CDR1 SGDLS, CDR2 YYNGEE. The CDR3 loop reads CASSGRQNTGELFF. In DNA, the CDR3 is TGTGCCAGCAGCGGACGACAGAACACCGGGGAGCTGTTTTTT.

J is TRBJ2-2 and V is TRBV6-1; TRBD1 or TRBD2 may be the D gene (6 bases each). Trimming pared 10 bases from V and 7 bases from J, leaving 19 bases between. There are 14 residues in the CDR3. Germline V gives CDR1 MNHNS, CDR2 SASEGT. CDR3 in amino acids: CATANRGPDGELFF. The CDR3, as DNA: TGTGCCACCGCTAATCGGGGGCCGGACGGGGAGCTGTTTTTT.

The chain is built from TRBV11-2 and TRBJ2-1; D not resolved. V lost 3 bases and J 2 bases, leaving 5 bases between the germline ends. Germline CDR1 SGHAT, CDR2 FQNNGV. The CDR3 length is 13 residues. CDR3 residues: CASSFGPYNEQFF. CDR3 nucleotide sequence: TGTGCCAGCAGCTTTGGGCCCTACAATGAGCAGTTCTTC.

A few counts support this clone. This specimen includes other DNA sequences encoding the same CDR3. The chain links TRBV5-1 to TRBJ2-5, with D hard to call. The CDR3 is made up of 12 amino acids. Germline values: CDR1 SGHRS, CDR2 YFSETQ. Trimming left V 0 bases short and J 5 bases short, with 5 bases between. CDR3 sequence reads: CASSLDRETQYF. The CDR3 region has the DNA TGCGCCAGCAGCTTGGACCGGGAGACCCAGTACTTC.

In the case of this clone: Distinct nucleotide sequences in the sample also encode this CDR3. The genes are TRBV30 and TRBJ2-7; 7 positions match TRBD2. The CDR3 runs 13 residues. Trimming removed 0 bases from V and 5 bases from J; junction bases left unmatched: 4. Per germline, CDR1 GTSNPN and CDR2 SVGIG (reference sequence). The CDR3 protein is CAWSVRRGDEQYF. The CDR3 nucleotides read TGTGCCTGGAGTGTAAGACGGGGGGACGAGCAGTACTTC.

The J gene is TRBJ2-7, the V gene TRBV19; weak D call: TRBD2 (6 bases). V was trimmed by 6 bases and J by 0 bases, leaving 9 bases between them. Germline lookup yields CDR1 LNHDA and CDR2 SQIVND (reference sequence). The CDR3 consists of 13 residues. The CDR3, as DNA: TGTGCCAGTAGGGAGGGCAACTCCTACGAGCAGTACTTC. This codes for CASREGNSYEQYF.

This rearrangement joins TRBV9 to TRBJ1-2; no firm D call. V gave up 4 bases and J gave up 4 bases, with 8 bases separating them. Germline CDR1 is SGDLS and CDR2 is YYNGEE. The CDR3 has 12 amino acids. CDR3 region: CASSQDFYGYTF. CDR3 nucleotide sequence: TGTGCCAGCAGCCAGGATTTCTATGGCTACACCTTC. Based on the CDR3 plus reference TRBV9 and TRBJ1-2, the full variable domain is DSGVTQTPKHLITATGQRVTLRCSPRSGDLSVYWYQQSLDQGLQFLIQYYNGEERAKGNILERFSAQQFPDLHSELNLSSLELGDSALYFCASSQDFYGYTFGSGTRLTVV.

The chain recombines TRBV20-1 with TRBJ2-7; no definite D call. This CDR3 is built from 10 residues. The V end was cut by 6 bases, the J end by 6 bases, with 9 bases between. The germline gives CDR1 DFQATT, CDR2 SNEGSKA (reference sequence). Here the CDR3 DNA reads TGCAGTGCAACAGCCGGCGAGCAGTACTTC. Residues: CSATAGEQYF.

V is TRBV30 and J is TRBJ2-1, with 9 bases fitting TRBD2. Germline CDR1 GTSNPN, CDR2 SVGIG (reference sequence). V was pared by 3 bases and J by 6 bases, with 6 bases of the junction left unmatched. CDR3 size: 14 residues. In DNA, the CDR3 is TGTGCCTGGAGCATGGCGGGAGGGCGCAATGAGCAGTTCTTC. Encoded protein: CAWSMAGGRNEQFF.

J is TRBJ1-2 and V is TRBV25-1; TRBD1 matches at 8 bases. Germline V lookup: CDR1 MGHDK, CDR2 SYGVNS. The trim removed 6 bases at V and 6 bases at J, leaving 6 bases unmatched. CDR3 size: 13 residues. CDR3 residues: CASSHGQGDGYTF. CDR3 sequence (DNA): TGTGCCAGCAGCCACGGACAGGGTGATGGCTACACCTTC.